Sequencing of this T cell receptor beta chain was carried out in a study of shared clonotypes between healthy human individuals. Points on this clone: Its antigen is currently unknown.

Germline values: CDR1 SGDLS, CDR2 YYNGEE. The CDR3 is 14 amino acids. Trimming took off 3 bases at V and 1 base at J, with 9 bases between the two ends. The authors ran the assay at deep level. Libraries were prepared by immunoSEQ multiplex PCR; TCRdb keeps only in-frame clonotypes and omits some of them. The sample lists some 2,500,000 clones, approximately 93% occurring once. Overall study results and limits: Sequencing depth was a factor that was expected to affect clonotype sharing among donors.

Sequencing input: naive CD4+ T cells from PBMCs. Regarding subset: CD45RA+ positively selected. The origin of this receptor is a man between 18 and 29 years old in good health. Some clones in this sample may be carry-over from other donors' samples. The rearrangement uses TRBV9 and TRBJ2-3; tentatively, D is TRBD2 (6 bases). In DNA form, the CDR3 reads TGTGCCAGCAGCGGCGGGACTGGCACAGATACGCAGTATTTT. Translation gives CASSGGTGTDTQYF.